This is a list of T cell receptor beta chains from one sample in a study of T-cell reconstitution after alpha-beta-depleted transplantation in children. MiXCR, run by TCRdb on the PCR reads, gives a single entry per CDR3 protein. The table includes 640,000 or so distinct CDR3 sequences, roughly 17% detected once. This specimen consisted of PBMCs from the stem cell graft donor, obtained from the stem cell graft. Every receptor here comes from a human donor who donated a stem cell graft to a child with acute myeloid leukemia. CDR3s include the opening cysteine and the closing phenylalanine or tryptophan. A D gene is named only where the DNA matches it firmly. Clone size is shown for a subset of rows, as once, few, many or a class of expanded clone.

V	size	length	D	J	DNA	CDR3
TRBV7-8	-	15	-	TRBJ2-6	TGTGCCAGCAGCTTTCTTAGTCCATCGGCCAACGTCCTGACTTTC	CASSFLSPSANVLTF
TRBV7-2	many	16	-	TRBJ2-3	TGTGCCAGCAGCTTAAGGAGGGGGGCCGGCACAGATACGCAGTATTTT	CASSLRRGAGTDTQYF
TRBV27	few	16	-	TRBJ2-5	TGTGCCAGCAGTCCCCTTGTTCTTCCGGCGCCGGAGACCCAGTACTTC	CASSPLVLPAPETQYF
TRBV5-6	many	14	-	TRBJ2-3	TGTGCCAGCAGCTTGGTGCGGGGCACAGATACGCAGTATTTT	CASSLVRGTDTQYF
TRBV20-1	many	14	TRBD1	TRBJ1-2	TGCAGTGCTAGAGGGGACAGGGGTTACTATGGCTACACCTTC	CSARGDRGYYGYTF
TRBV15	many	16	-	TRBJ2-5	TGTGCCACCAGCAGAGATGGCGGGGCAGCCCAAGAGACCCAGTACTTC	CATSRDGGAAQETQYF
TRBV3-1	-	16	TRBD1	TRBJ1-1	TGTGCCAGCAGCCAGCCACCGGGACAGGGGAGAACTGAAGCTTTCTTT	CASSQPPGQGRTEAFF
TRBV7-8	few	13	-	TRBJ2-2	TGTGCCAGCAGCATCGGGGCTGGGCAGGGGCTGTTTTTT	CASSIGAGQGLFF
TRBV27	-	13	-	TRBJ1-4	TGTGCCAGCAGTTTCTGGGTGGGTGAAAAACTGTTTTTT	CASSFWVGEKLFF
TRBV11-1	-	19	TRBD2	TRBJ2-5	TGTGCCAGCAGCTCATACGGGACTAGCGGGAGTATAGATGGGGAGACCCAGTACTTC	CASSSYGTSGSIDGETQYF
TRBV12-3/TRBV12-4	many	14	-	TRBJ1-1	TGTGCCAGCAGTTTACAGGGCATAAACACTGAAGCTTTCTTT	CASSLQGINTEAFF